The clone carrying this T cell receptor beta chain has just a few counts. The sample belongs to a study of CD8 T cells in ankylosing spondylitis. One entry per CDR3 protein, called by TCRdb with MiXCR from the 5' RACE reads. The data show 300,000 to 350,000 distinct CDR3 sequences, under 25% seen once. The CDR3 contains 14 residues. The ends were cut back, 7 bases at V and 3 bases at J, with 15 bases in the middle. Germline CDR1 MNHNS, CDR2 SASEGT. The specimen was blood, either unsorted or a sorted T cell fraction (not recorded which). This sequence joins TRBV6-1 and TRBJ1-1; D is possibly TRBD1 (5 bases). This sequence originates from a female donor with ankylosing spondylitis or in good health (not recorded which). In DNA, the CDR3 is TGTGCCAGCACCTTTGAGGGGACGTACACTGAAGCTTTCTTT. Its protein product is CASTFEGTYTEAFF.